This T cell receptor (beta chain) was retrieved from a study of spatial heterogeneity in lung cancer. A unique molecular identifier was attached to every TCR cDNA molecule. TCRdb independently ran MiXCR on the 5' RACE reads; one entry per CDR3 protein. This sample yields around 8,000 distinct CDR3 sequences, of which 8.5% to 10% are seen a single time; more than 40% belongs to the top ten. Study-level points and caveats: More often at tumor resection than at routine follow-up, ubiquitous expanded tumor TCRs were detected in the blood.

The time point: sample taken at primary tumor resection. Unsorted whole RNA samples from tumor, nontumor lung or frozen PBMC were sequenced. V dropped 6 bases and J dropped 3 bases, with 24 bases sitting between them. The CDR3 length is 17 residues. This clonotype was observed many times. No antigen is known for it. The library was designed around alpha chains, so this beta chain is a stray read whose abundance carries little weight. The chain recombines TRBV23-1 with TRBJ2-7; D is perhaps TRBD2 (5 bases). TRBV23-1 falls under the ORF class, with uncertain function. This TCR derives from a male donor with early-stage non-small cell lung cancer. The sequencing here drew on PBMCs, taken at surgery. The CDR3 nucleotides are TGCGCCAGCAGCCTCCAATTCCGGGATCCCCACGGCTACGAGCAGTACTTC. Translation: CASSLQFRDPHGYEQYF.